Listed below are T cell receptor beta chains from one sample, sequenced in a study of CD8 T cells in ankylosing spondylitis. Each CDR3 protein gets one entry after TCRdb re-called the 5' RACE reads with MiXCR. This table has nearly 350,000 distinct CDR3 sequences, roughly 14% appearing once. Sequencing input: blood, either unsorted or a sorted T cell fraction (not recorded which). The receptors come from a male donor with ankylosing spondylitis or in good health (not recorded which). Each CDR3 is given with its conserved first and last residue. A D gene is named only where the DNA matches it firmly. A clone size is listed for some rows: how often the clone was seen (once, few, many), or a class if it is expanded.

>TRBJ2-1|TRBV28|TRBD2|few
CASSLGSFTSEFF
TGTGCCAGCAGTTTAGGGAGCTTCACTAGCGAGTTCTTC
>TRBJ1-1|TRBV7-9|TRBD1|few
CASRSLAGGLNTEAFF
TGTGCCAGCAGGTCGCTTGCAGGGGGCCTGAACACTGAAGCTTTCTTT
>TRBJ2-5|TRBV2|-|-
CASSLSFLPQQYF
TGTGCCAGCAGTCTATCGTTTCTTCCCCAACAGTACTTC
>TRBJ2-1|TRBV20-1|TRBD2|-
CSAPNRLAAIYNEQFF
TGCAGTGCTCCGAACCGACTAGCGGCGATCTACAATGAGCAGTTCTTC
>TRBJ2-2|TRBV5-1|-|few
CASSTGHAATGELFF
TGCGCCAGCAGCACCGGACACGCCGCCACCGGGGAGCTGTTTTTT
>TRBJ2-2|TRBV3-1|-|few
CASSQGRGSTGELFF
TGTGCCAGCAGCCAGGGGAGGGGGAGCACCGGGGAGCTGTTTTTT
>TRBJ2-7|TRBV5-6|-|few
CASSLRGSFSYEQYF
TGTGCCAGCAGCTTGCGGGGTTCGTTCTCCTACGAGCAGTACTTC
>TRBJ2-5|TRBV5-1|TRBD1|-
CASSFYRGRGETQYF
TGCGCCAGCAGCTTCTACAGGGGGCGAGGGGAGACCCAGTACTTC
>TRBJ2-5|TRBV21-1|-|few
CASSKVFGGGDQETQYF
TGTGCCAGCAGCAAAGTGTTTGGCGGGGGGGACCAAGAGACCCAGTACTTC
>TRBJ2-3|TRBV15|-|few
CATSPRRAKNTDTQYF
TGTGCCACCAGCCCTCGTAGGGCCAAAAACACAGATACGCAGTATTTT
>TRBJ1-5|TRBV4-2|-|-
CASSQVKDQPQHF
TGTGCCAGCAGCCAAGTTAAGGATCAGCCCCAGCATTTT
>TRBJ2-7|TRBV10-3|-|many
CAISESAGRLIEQYF
TGTGCCATCAGTGAGTCGGCAGGACGACTTATCGAGCAGTACTTC
>TRBJ2-7|TRBV15|TRBD2|-
CATSRSSGGREQYF
TGTGCCACCAGCAGATCCTCGGGGGGTAGGGAGCAGTACTTC
>TRBJ2-1|TRBV5-5|TRBD2|few
CASSQSGSFEQFF
TGTGCCAGCAGCCAAAGCGGGAGTTTTGAGCAGTTCTTC
>TRBJ2-1|TRBV20-1|-|-
CSARGGLAQFF
TGCAGTGCTAGAGGGGGGCTAGCGCAGTTCTTC
>TRBJ2-2|TRBV6-1|TRBD2|few
CASSIRLAGIGELFF
TGTGCCAGCAGCATTCGACTAGCGGGGATTGGGGAGCTGTTTTTT
>TRBJ1-6|TRBV6-1|TRBD1|few
CASSTGTATPLHF
TGTGCCAGCAGCACCGGGACAGCTACACCCCTCCACTTT
>TRBJ1-2|TRBV6-1|TRBD1|-
CASSPMGTGDYGYTF
TGTGCCAGCAGTCCAATGGGGACAGGGGACTATGGCTACACCTTC
>TRBJ2-4|TRBV29-1|-|-
CSVERSQNIQYF
TGCAGCGTTGAAAGGTCCCAAAACATTCAGTACTTC
>TRBJ2-2|TRBV6-1|-|-
CACVGWAGELFF
TGTGCTTGCGTAGGATGGGCCGGGGAGCTGTTTTTT
>TRBJ2-7|TRBV12-3/TRBV12-4|TRBD2|many
CASSRPGTSNEQYF
TGTGCCAGCAGTCGACCTGGGACTAGCAACGAGCAGTACTTC
>TRBJ2-6|TRBV11-2|TRBD1|-
CASSLGPGQGSSGANVLTF
TGTGCCAGCAGCTTAGGCCCGGGACAGGGTTCCTCTGGGGCCAACGTCCTGACTTTC
>TRBJ1-5|TRBV21-1|-|-
CASSPWREGIGENQPQHF
TGTGCCAGCAGCCCTTGGAGAGAAGGGATTGGAGAGAATCAGCCCCAGCATTTT
>TRBJ1-1|TRBV12-3/TRBV12-4|-|few
CASSLARIVAFF
TGTGCCAGCAGTTTAGCGCGAATTGTAGCTTTCTTT
>TRBJ1-1|TRBV10-2|-|-
CASSDGGMNTEAFF
TGCGCCAGCAGTGACGGGGGGATGAACACTGAAGCTTTCTTT
>TRBJ1-1|TRBV18|-|many
CASSPPLNTEAFF
TGTGCCAGCTCACCACCGCTGAACACTGAAGCTTTCTTT
>TRBJ1-4|TRBV5-5|TRBD1|few
CASSLSPAGGVGKLFF
TGTGCCAGCAGCTTGAGCCCGGCAGGGGGGGTAGGAAAACTGTTTTTT
>TRBJ2-7|TRBV5-1|-|many
CASSLGLGLTDYEQYF
TGCGCCAGCAGCCTGGGTTTGGGCCTGACAGACTACGAGCAGTACTTC
>TRBJ2-1|TRBV20-1|-|few
CSASPPTSPNEQFF
TGCAGTGCTAGCCCCCCGACTAGTCCAAATGAGCAGTTCTTC